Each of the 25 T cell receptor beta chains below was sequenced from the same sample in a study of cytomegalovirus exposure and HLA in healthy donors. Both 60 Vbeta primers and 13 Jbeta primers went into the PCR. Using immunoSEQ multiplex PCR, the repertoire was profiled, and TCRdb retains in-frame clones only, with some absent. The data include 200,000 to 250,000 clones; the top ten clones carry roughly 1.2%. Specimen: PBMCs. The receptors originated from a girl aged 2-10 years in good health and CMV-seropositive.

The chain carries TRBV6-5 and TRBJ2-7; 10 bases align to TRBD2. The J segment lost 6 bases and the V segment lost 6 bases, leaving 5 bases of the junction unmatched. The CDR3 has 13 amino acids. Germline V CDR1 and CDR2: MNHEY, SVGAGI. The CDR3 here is CASSLAGASEQYF. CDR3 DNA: TGTGCCAGCAGCCTAGCGGGAGCCTCCGAGCAGTACTTC.

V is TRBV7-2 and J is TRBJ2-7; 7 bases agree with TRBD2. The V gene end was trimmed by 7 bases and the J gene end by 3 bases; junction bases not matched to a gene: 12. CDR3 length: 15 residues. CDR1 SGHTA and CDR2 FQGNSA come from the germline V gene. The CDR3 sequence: CASKFGGGRYYEQYF. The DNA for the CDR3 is TGTGCCAGCAAGTTCGGGGGAGGGCGGTACTACGAGCAGTACTTC.

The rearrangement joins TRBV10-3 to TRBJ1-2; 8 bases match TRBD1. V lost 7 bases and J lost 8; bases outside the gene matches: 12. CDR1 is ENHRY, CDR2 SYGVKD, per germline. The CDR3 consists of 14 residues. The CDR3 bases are TGTGCCATCACCGCGGACAGGGAGGGTGGCGGCTACACCTTC. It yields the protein CAITADREGGGYTF.

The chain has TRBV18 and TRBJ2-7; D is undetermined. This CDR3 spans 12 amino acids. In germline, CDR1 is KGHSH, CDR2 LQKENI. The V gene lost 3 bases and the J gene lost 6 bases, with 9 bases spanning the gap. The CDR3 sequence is CASSPDPGEQYF. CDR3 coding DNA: TGTGCCAGCTCACCGGATCCGGGCGAGCAGTACTTC.

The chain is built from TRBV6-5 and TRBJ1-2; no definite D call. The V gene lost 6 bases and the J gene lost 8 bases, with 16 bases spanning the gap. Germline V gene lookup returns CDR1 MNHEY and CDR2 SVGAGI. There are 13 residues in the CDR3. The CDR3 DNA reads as TGTGCCAGCAGGCTGGGTTCCGTCGGGGGCTACACCTTC. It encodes CASRLGSVGGYTF.

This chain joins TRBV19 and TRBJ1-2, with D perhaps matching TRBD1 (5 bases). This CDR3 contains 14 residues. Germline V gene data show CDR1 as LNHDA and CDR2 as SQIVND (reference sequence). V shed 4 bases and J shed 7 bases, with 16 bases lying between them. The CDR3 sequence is CASSTPLDSFGYTF. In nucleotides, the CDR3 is TGTGCCAGTAGTACCCCCTTAGACAGCTTTGGCTACACCTTC.

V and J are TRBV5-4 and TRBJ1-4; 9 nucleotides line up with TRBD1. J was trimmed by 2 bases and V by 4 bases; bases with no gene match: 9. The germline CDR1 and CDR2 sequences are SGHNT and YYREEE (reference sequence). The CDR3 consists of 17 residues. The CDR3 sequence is CASSTDRGGGTNEKLFF. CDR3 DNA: TGTGCCAGCAGCACGGACAGGGGTGGAGGTACTAATGAAAAACTGTTTTTT. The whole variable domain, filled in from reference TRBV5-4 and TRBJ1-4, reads ETGVTQSPTHLIKTRGQQVTLRCSSQSGHNTVSWYQQALGQGPQFIFQYYREEENGRGNFPPRFSGLQFPNYSSELNVNALELDDSALYLCASSTDRGGGTNEKLFFGSGTQLSVL.

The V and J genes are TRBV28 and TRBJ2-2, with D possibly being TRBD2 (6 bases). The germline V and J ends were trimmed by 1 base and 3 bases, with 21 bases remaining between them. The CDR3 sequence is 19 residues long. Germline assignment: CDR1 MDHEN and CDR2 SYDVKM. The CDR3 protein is CASSLFGRWGGLDTGELFF. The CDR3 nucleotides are TGTGCCAGCAGTTTATTTGGCCGGTGGGGAGGTCTCGACACCGGGGAGCTGTTTTTT.

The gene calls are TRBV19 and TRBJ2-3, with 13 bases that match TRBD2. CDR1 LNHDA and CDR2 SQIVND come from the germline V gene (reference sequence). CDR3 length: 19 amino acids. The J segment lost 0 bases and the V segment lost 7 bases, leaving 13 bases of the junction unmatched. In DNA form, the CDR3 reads TGTGCCAGTATTACATTACTAGCGGGAGGGTGTACTAGCACAGATACGCAGTATTTT. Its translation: CASITLLAGGCTSTDTQYF.

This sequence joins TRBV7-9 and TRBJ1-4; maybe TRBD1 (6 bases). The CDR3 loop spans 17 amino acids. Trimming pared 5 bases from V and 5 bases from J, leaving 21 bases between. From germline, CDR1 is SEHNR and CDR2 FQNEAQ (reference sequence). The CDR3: CASSGGRLGGWNEKLFF. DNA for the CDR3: TGTGCCAGCAGCGGGGGCCGTTTAGGGGGTTGGAATGAAAAACTGTTTTTT.

The CDR3 nucleotides read TGTGCCAGCAGTTTAATGGAGGGAGGAGCTGGCTACACCTTC. This encodes CASSLMEGGAGYTF. J is TRBJ1-2 and V is TRBV27, with D unresolved. There are 14 residues in the CDR3. Germline CDR1 reads MNHEY; CDR2 reads SMNVEV (reference sequence). V was shortened by 2 bases and J by 7 bases, with 14 bases between the two germline ends.

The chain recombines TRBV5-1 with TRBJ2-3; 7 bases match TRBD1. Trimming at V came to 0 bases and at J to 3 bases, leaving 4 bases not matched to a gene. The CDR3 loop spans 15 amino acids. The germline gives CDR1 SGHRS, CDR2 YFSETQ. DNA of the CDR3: TGCGCCAGCAGCTTGGGAGGACAGGAGACAGATACGCAGTATTTT. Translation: CASSLGGQETDTQYF. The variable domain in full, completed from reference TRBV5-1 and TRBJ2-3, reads KAGVTQTPRYLIKTRGQQVTLSCSPISGHRSVSWYQQTPGQGLQFLFEYFSETQRNKGNFPGRFSGRQFSNSRSEMNVSTLELGDSALYLCASSLGGQETDTQYFGPGTRLTVL.

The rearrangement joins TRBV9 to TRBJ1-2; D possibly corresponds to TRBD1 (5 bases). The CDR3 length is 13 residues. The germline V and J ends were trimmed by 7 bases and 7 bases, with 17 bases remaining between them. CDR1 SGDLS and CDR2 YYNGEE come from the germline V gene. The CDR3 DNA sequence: TGTGCCAGCCCCCCAGGGCTATCGGGTGGCTACACCTTC. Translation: CASPPGLSGGYTF. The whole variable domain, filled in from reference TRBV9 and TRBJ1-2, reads DSGVTQTPKHLITATGQRVTLRCSPRSGDLSVYWYQQSLDQGLQFLIQYYNGEERAKGNILERFSAQQFPDLHSELNLSSLELGDSALYFCASPPGLSGGYTFGSGTRLTVV.

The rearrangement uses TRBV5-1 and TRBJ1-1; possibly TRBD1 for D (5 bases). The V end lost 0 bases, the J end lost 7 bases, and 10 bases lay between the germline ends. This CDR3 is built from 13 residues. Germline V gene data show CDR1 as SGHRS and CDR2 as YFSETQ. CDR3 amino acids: CASSLGQLFEAFF. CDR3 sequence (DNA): TGCGCCAGCAGCTTGGGACAGCTATTTGAAGCTTTCTTT.

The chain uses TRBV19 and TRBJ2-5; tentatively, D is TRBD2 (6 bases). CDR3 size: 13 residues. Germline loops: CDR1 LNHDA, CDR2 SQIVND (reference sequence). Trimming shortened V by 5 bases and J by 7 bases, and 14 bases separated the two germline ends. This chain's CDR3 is CASSYLGGGTQYF. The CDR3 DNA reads TGTGCCAGTAGTTACCTTGGGGGAGGGACCCAGTACTTC.

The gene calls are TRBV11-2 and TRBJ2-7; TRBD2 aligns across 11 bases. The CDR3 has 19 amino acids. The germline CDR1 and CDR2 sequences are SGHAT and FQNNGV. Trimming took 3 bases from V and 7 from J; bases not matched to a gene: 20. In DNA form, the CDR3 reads TGTGCCAGCAGCTTCCTGGGGGTGATAGCGGGAGGGCTCGGGGAAGAGCAGTACTTC. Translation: CASSFLGVIAGGLGEEQYF. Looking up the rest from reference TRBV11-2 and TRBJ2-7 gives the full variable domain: EAGVAQSPRYKIIEKRQSVAFWCNPISGHATLYWYQQILGQGPKLLIQFQNNGVVDDSQLPKDRFSAERLKGVDSTLKIQPAKLEDSAVYLCASSFLGVIAGGLGEEQYFGPGTRLTVT.

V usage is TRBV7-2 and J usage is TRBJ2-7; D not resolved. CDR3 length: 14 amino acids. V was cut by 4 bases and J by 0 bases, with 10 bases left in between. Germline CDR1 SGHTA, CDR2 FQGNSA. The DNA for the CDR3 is TGTGCCAGCAGCTATCGGAGTTCCTCCTACGAGCAGTACTTC. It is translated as CASSYRSSSYEQYF.

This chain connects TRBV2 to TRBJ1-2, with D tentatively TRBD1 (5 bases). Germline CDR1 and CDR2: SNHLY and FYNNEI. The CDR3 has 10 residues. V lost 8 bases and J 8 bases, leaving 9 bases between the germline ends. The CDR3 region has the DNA TGTGCCAGCCAGGGAGGCGGCTACACCTTC. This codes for CASQGGGYTF.

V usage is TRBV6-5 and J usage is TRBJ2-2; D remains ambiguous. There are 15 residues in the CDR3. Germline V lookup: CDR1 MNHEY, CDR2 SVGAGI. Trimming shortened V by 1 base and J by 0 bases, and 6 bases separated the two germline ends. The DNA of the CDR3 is TGTGCCAGCAGTTACTGGGCAGCGAACACCGGGGAGCTGTTTTTT. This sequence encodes CASSYWAANTGELFF.

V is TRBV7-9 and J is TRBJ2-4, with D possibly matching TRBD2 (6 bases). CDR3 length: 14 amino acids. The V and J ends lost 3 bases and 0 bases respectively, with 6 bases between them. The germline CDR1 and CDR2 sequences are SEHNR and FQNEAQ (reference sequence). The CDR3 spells CASSLGLAKNIQYF. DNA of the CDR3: TGTGCCAGCAGCTTGGGACTAGCCAAAAACATTCAGTACTTC.

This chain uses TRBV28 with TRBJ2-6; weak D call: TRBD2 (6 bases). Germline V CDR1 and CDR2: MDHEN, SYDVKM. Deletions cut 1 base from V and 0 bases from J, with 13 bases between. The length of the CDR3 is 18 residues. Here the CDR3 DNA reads TGTGCCAGCAGTTTATTTTCGGGACTGGGCTCTGGGGCCAACGTCCTGACTTTC. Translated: CASSLFSGLGSGANVLTF.

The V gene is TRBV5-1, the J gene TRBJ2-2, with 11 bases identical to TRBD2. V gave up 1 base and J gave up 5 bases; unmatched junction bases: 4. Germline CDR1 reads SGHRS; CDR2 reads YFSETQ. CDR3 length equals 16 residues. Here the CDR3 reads CASSLPGLAGTGELFF. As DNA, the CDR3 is TGCGCCAGCAGCTTGCCTGGACTAGCGGGTACCGGGGAGCTGTTTTTT.

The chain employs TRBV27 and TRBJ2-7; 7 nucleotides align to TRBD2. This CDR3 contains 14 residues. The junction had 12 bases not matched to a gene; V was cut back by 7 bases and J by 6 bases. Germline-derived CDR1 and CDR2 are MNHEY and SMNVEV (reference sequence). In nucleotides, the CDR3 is TGTGCCAGCACTTTCCGAGCGGGATCAGGCGAGCAGTACTTC. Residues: CASTFRAGSGEQYF.

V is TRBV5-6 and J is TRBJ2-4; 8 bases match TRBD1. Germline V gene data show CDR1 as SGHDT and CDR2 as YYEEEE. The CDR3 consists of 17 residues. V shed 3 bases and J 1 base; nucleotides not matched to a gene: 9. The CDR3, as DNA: TGTGCCAGCAGCTCCGGGACAGGACGTTTGGCCAAAAACATTCAGTACTTC. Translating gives CASSSGTGRLAKNIQYF. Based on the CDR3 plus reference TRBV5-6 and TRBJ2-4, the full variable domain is DAGVTQSPTHLIKTRGQQVTLRCSPKSGHDTVSWYQQALGQGPQFIFQYYEEEERQRGNFPDRFSGHQFPNYSSELNVNALLLGDSALYLCASSSGTGRLAKNIQYFGAGTRLSVL.

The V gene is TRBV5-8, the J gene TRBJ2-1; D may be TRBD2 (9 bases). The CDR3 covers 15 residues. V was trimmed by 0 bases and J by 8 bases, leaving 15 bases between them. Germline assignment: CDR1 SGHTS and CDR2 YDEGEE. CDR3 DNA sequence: TGTGCCAGCAGCTTGGTCCTAGCGGGACAGGATGAGCAGTTCTTC. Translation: CASSLVLAGQDEQFF.